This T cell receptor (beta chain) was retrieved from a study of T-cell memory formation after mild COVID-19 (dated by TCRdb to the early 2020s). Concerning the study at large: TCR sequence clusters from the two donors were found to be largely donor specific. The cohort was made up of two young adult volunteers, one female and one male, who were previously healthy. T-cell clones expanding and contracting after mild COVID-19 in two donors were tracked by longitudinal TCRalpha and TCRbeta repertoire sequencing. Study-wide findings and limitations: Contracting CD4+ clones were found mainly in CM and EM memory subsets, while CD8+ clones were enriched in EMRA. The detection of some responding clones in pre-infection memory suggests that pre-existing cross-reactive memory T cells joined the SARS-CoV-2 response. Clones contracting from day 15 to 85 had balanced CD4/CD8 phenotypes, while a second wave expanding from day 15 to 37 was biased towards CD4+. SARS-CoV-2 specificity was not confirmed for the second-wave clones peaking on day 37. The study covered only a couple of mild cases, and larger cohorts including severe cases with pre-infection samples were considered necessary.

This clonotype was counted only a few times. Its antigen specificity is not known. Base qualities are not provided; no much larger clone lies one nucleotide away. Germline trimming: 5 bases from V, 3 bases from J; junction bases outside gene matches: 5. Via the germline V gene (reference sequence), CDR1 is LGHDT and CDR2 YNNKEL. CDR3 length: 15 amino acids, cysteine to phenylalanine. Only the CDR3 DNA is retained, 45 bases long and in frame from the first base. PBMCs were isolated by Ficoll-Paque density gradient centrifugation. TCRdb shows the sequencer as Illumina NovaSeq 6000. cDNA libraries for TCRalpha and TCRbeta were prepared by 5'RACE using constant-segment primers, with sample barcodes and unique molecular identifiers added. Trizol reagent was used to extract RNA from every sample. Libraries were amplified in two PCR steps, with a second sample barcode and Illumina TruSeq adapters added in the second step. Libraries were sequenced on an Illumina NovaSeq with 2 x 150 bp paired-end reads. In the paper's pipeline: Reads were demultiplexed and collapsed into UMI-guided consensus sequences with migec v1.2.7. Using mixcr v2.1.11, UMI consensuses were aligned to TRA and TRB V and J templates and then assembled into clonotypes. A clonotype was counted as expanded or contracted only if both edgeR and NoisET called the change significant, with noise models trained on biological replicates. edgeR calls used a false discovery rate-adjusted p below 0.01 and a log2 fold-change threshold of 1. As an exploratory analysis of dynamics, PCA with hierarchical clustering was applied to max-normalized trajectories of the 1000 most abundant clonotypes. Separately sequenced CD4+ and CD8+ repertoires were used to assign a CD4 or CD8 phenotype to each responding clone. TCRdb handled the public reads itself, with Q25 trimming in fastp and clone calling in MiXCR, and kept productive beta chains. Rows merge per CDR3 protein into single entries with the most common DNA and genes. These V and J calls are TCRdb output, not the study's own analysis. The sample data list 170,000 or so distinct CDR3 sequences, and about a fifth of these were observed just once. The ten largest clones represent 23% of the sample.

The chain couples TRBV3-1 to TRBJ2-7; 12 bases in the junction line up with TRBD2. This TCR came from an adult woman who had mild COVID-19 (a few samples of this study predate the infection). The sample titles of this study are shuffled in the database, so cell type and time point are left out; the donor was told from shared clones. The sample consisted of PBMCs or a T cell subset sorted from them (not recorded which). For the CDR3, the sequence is CASSEGLAGHYEQYF. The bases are TGTGCCAGCAGCGAGGGACTAGCGGGCCACTACGAGCAGTACTTC.